A single sample is the source of the 30 T cell receptor beta chains below, sequenced in a study of memory CD4+ T cells and cytomegalovirus serostatus. Here immunoSEQ multiplex PCR was the method, and the copy in TCRdb shows in-frame clones only, minus some. The sample includes tens of thousands of clones, 82% of them seen just once. The sort gate was single viable CD3+CD4+CD8-CD45RO+ cells for memory CD4+ T cells. The sample consisted of memory CD4+ T cells from blood. The receptors were gathered from an adult in good health and CMV-seronegative. Some clones in this sample may be carry-over from other donors' samples.

Here the CDR3 reads CASSLPGLEFHEQYF. CDR3 nucleotide sequence: TGTGCCAGCAGTCTGCCGGGACTAGAATTCCACGAGCAGTACTTC. This chain links TRBV2 with TRBJ2-7; the match to TRBD2 covers 8 bases. The germline CDR1 and CDR2 sequences are SNHLY and FYNNEI. The V gene end was trimmed by 5 bases and the J gene end by 5 bases; junction bases not matched to a gene: 11. The CDR3 is made up of 15 amino acids.

The rearrangement joins TRBV5-4 to TRBJ2-3, with no clear D. The germline V and J ends were trimmed by 0 bases and 0 bases, with 8 bases remaining between them. CDR1 is SGHNT and CDR2 is YYREEE in the germline V gene (reference sequence). The CDR3 is made up of 15 amino acids. CDR3 bases: TGTGCCAGCAGCTTGGACTCCTATAGCACAGATACGCAGTATTTT. Translated: CASSLDSYSTDTQYF.

The CDR3 loop is CASSSRTSGSSYEQYF. CDR3 DNA sequence: TGTGCCAGTAGTAGCAGGACTAGCGGGAGCTCCTACGAGCAGTACTTC. The gene calls are TRBV19 and TRBJ2-7; 13 nucleotides align to TRBD2. The CDR3 contains 16 residues. Germline lookup yields CDR1 LNHDA and CDR2 SQIVND (reference sequence). The V and J ends lost 4 bases and 0 bases, in that order; junction bases with no gene match: 3.

This clone was counted a single time. This chain links TRBV27 with TRBJ2-7, with 15 nucleotides matching TRBD2. The germline CDR1 and CDR2 sequences are MNHEY and SMNVEV (reference sequence). The trim removed 5 bases at V and 0 bases at J, leaving 8 bases unmatched. This CDR3 spans 18 amino acids. CDR3 nucleotides: TGTGCCAGCAGTCCCCGGACTAGCGGGAGGGGCTTCTCCTACGAGCAGTACTTC. Protein: CASSPRTSGRGFSYEQYF.

The chain links TRBV7-9 to TRBJ2-2, with unresolved D. From germline, CDR1 is SEHNR and CDR2 FQNEAQ (reference sequence). This CDR3 spans 15 amino acids. V shed 2 bases and J shed 4 bases, with 11 bases lying between them. Here the CDR3 reads CASSLMGRVTGELFF. The CDR3 region has the DNA TGTGCCAGCAGCTTAATGGGAAGGGTCACCGGGGAGCTGTTTTTT.

The chain recombines TRBV28 with TRBJ2-5; D may match TRBD1 or TRBD2 (5 bases each). Germline assignment: CDR1 MDHEN and CDR2 SYDVKM. This CDR3 comprises 16 residues. The V end lost 3 bases, the J end lost 5 bases, and 19 bases lay between the germline ends. The CDR3 nucleotides are TGTGCCAGCAGTTTGGGGGTCCAGCGCAATTCGGAGACCCAGTACTTC. Its translation is CASSLGVQRNSETQYF.

The gene calls are TRBV5-1 and TRBJ2-2; no reliable D call. V lost 0 bases, J lost 5 bases, and 5 bases lay in between. The CDR3 is 13 amino acids. Germline assignment: CDR1 SGHRS and CDR2 YFSETQ. CDR3 nucleotide sequence: TGCGCCAGCAGCTTGGAGGTGACCGGGGAGCTGTTTTTT. Protein: CASSLEVTGELFF. Together with reference TRBV5-1 and TRBJ2-2, the CDR3 gives the full variable domain: KAGVTQTPRYLIKTRGQQVTLSCSPISGHRSVSWYQQTPGQGLQFLFEYFSETQRNKGNFPGRFSGRQFSNSRSEMNVSTLELGDSALYLCASSLEVTGELFFGEGSRLTVL.

A single count supports this clone. CDR3 in DNA: TGTGCCAGCAGAAGGGACGCGAGCTCCTACGAGCAGTACTTC. It yields the protein CASRRDASSYEQYF. The rearrangement joins TRBV6-1 to TRBJ2-7; D possibly uses TRBD1 or TRBD2 (5 bases each). V dropped 6 bases and J dropped 0 bases, with 12 bases sitting between them. This CDR3 region has 14 residues. CDR1 is MNHNS, CDR2 SASEGT, per germline.

This clone was seen only once. The genes are TRBV7-2 and TRBJ2-1; 10 positions agree with TRBD2. With V trimmed by 6 bases and J by 5 bases, 7 bases remained unmatched. This CDR3 spans 15 amino acids. Germline loops: CDR1 SGHTA, CDR2 FQGNSA. Here the CDR3 reads CASRAAGGPHNEQFF. The CDR3 DNA reads TGTGCCAGCAGGGCAGCGGGAGGGCCTCACAATGAGCAGTTCTTC. Together with reference TRBV7-2 and TRBJ2-1, the CDR3 gives the full variable domain: GAGVSQSPSNKVTEKGKDVELRCDPISGHTALYWYRQSLGQGLEFLIYFQGNSAPDKSGLPSDRFSAERTGGSVSTLTIQRTQQEDSAVYLCASRAAGGPHNEQFFGPGTRLTVL.

The chain uses TRBV28 and TRBJ2-5, with 8 nucleotides matching TRBD2. Germline-derived CDR1 and CDR2 are MDHEN and SYDVKM. There are 15 residues in the CDR3. Trimming at V came to 5 bases and at J to 0 bases, leaving 5 bases not matched to a gene. CDR3 DNA: TGTGCCAGCAGTGTACTTAGCGGGAACCAAGAGACCCAGTACTTC. Its translation: CASSVLSGNQETQYF.

CDR3 sequence: CASSLRGGFTDTQYF. CDR3 bases: TGTGCCAGCAGCTTACGGGGGGGGTTCACAGATACGCAGTATTTT. The chain has TRBV7-9 and TRBJ2-3; TRBD2 aligns across 8 bases. Losses at the gene ends were 2 bases for V and 2 bases for J; bases not matched to a gene: 3. The CDR3 sequence is 15 residues long. The germline V gene has CDR1 SEHNR and CDR2 FQNEAQ (reference sequence).

This clone is a singleton in its sample. The chain carries TRBV5-4 and TRBJ1-1, with D perhaps matching TRBD1 (6 bases). V gave up 3 bases and J gave up 1 base, with 10 bases separating them. CDR1 is SGHNT and CDR2 is YYREEE in the germline V gene (reference sequence). The CDR3 consists of 14 residues. The CDR3 nucleotides are TGTGCCAGCAGCTCCGGGACAACGAACACTGAAGCTTTCTTT. As protein: CASSSGTTNTEAFF.

The rearrangement links TRBV7-8 to TRBJ2-3, with 7 positions matching TRBD2. CDR3 size: 16 residues. V lost 1 base, J lost 3 bases, and 7 bases stayed unmatched. Looked up from germline, CDR1 is SGHVS and CDR2 is FQNEAQ. In DNA, the CDR3 is TGTGCCAGCAGCTTAGGGGGTAGCGGGCAGACAGATACGCAGTATTTT. The encoded protein is CASSLGGSGQTDTQYF. Looking up the rest from reference TRBV7-8 and TRBJ2-3 gives the full variable domain: GAGVSQSPRYKVAKRGQDVALRCDPISGHVSLFWYQQALGQGPEFLTYFQNEAQLDKSGLPSDRFFAERPEGSVSTLKIQRTQQEDSAVYLCASSLGGSGQTDTQYFGPGTRLTVL.

The chain carries TRBV28 and TRBJ1-2; TRBD1 matches at 7 bases. The CDR3 runs to 15 residues. In germline, CDR1 is MDHEN, CDR2 SYDVKM. With 8 bases clipped from V and 8 bases from J, the junction kept 17 bases outside the gene matches. CDR3 protein: CASGDPGGRFGGYTF. The CDR3, as DNA: TGTGCCAGCGGCGATCCAGGGGGGAGGTTCGGAGGCTACACCTTC.

The chain employs TRBV2 and TRBJ2-5; 10 bases fit TRBD1. The CDR3 is 14 residues long. Germline values: CDR1 SNHLY, CDR2 FYNNEI. J gave up 1 base and V 4 bases, and 0 bases lay outside the gene matches. CDR3 residues: CASSGDRGQETQYF. The CDR3 region has the DNA TGTGCCAGCAGTGGGGACAGGGGCCAAGAGACCCAGTACTTC.

The chain employs TRBV7-9 and TRBJ1-2, with D uncertain. The germline CDR1 and CDR2 sequences are SEHNR and FQNEAQ (reference sequence). V was pared by 3 bases and J by 8 bases, with 19 bases between. The CDR3 is 15 amino acids. The CDR3 protein is CASSFRTELSTGYTF. DNA for the CDR3: TGTGCCAGCAGCTTTAGGACGGAGCTCTCGACCGGCTACACCTTC.

The chain combines TRBV29-1 with TRBJ2-1, with no clear D. Trimming removed 6 bases at V and 7 bases at J, with 10 bases between. The CDR3 runs to 11 residues. From germline, CDR1 is SQVTM and CDR2 ANQGSEA. CDR3 sequence (DNA): TGCAGCGTCGCAGAAGTGAATGAGCAGTTCTTC. Protein sequence: CSVAEVNEQFF.

This clone was observed a handful of times. CDR3 sequence: CASSNRHDEEKLFF. The CDR3, as DNA: TGTGCCAGCAGCAACCGCCATGATGAGGAAAAACTGTTTTTT. This chain links TRBV5-6 with TRBJ1-4; D gene unclear. Between the trimmed V and J ends, which lost 4 bases and 8 bases, there was a span of 15 bases. This CDR3 region has 14 residues. The germline CDR1 and CDR2 sequences are SGHDT and YYEEEE.

V is TRBV9 and J is TRBJ2-6; perhaps D is TRBD1 or TRBD2 (6 bases each). Germline V CDR1 and CDR2: SGDLS, YYNGEE. The V end lost 0 bases, the J end lost 3 bases, and 16 bases lay between the germline ends. This CDR3 is built from 18 residues. The CDR3 region is CASSVGAWGADGANVLTF. The DNA for the CDR3 is TGTGCCAGCAGCGTAGGTGCGTGGGGGGCGGATGGGGCCAACGTCCTGACTTTC.

This chain links TRBV2 with TRBJ1-4; no definite D call. The length of the CDR3 is 15 residues. V lost 1 base and J 3 bases, leaving 9 bases between the germline ends. The germline CDR1 and CDR2 sequences are SNHLY and FYNNEI. The CDR3 nucleotides read TGTGCCAGCAGTGAAGGGGTAGGCCCTAATGAAAAACTGTTTTTT. Residues: CASSEGVGPNEKLFF.

The rearrangement joins TRBV18 to TRBJ1-5; no reliable D call. The V gene's germline CDR1 is KGHSH and CDR2 LQKENI. The CDR3 is 13 residues long. Trimming pared 2 bases from V and 7 bases from J, leaving 9 bases between. The CDR3 loop reads CASSPGPEQPQHF. CDR3 bases: TGTGCCAGCTCACCAGGCCCGGAACAGCCCCAGCATTTT.

The chain employs TRBV5-4 and TRBJ2-5; D may be TRBD2 (7 bases). With 2 bases removed from V and 4 bases from J, the gap between germline ends came to 12 bases. The CDR3 loop spans 14 amino acids. The germline gives CDR1 SGHNT, CDR2 YYREEE (reference sequence). The CDR3 DNA follows: TGTGCCAGCAGCTTCAACGGGGGGCGAGAGACCCAGTACTTC. This translates into CASSFNGGRETQYF.

The V gene is TRBV28, the J gene TRBJ1-4, with D possibly matching TRBD1 (6 bases). This CDR3 spans 15 amino acids. V lost 5 bases to trimming and J lost 0 bases, with 10 bases between them. The germline CDR1 and CDR2 sequences are MDHEN and SYDVKM. The CDR3: CASSGGRATNEKLFF. CDR3 DNA: TGTGCCAGCAGTGGGGGCCGTGCAACTAATGAAAAACTGTTTTTT. Drawing the rest from reference TRBV28 and TRBJ1-4, the complete variable domain is DVKVTQSSRYLVKRTGEKVFLECVQDMDHENMFWYRQDPGLGLRLIYFSYDVKMKEKGDIPEGYSVSREKKERFSLILESASTNQTSMYLCASSGGRATNEKLFFGSGTQLSVL.

The chain carries TRBV19 and TRBJ2-5; 7 bases align to TRBD1. With 5 bases clipped from V and 2 bases from J, the junction kept 5 bases outside the gene matches. Germline-derived CDR1 and CDR2 are LNHDA and SQIVND (reference sequence). The CDR3 totals 14 residues. The CDR3 coding sequence is TGTGCCAGTAGTTTGGGACAGATACAAGAGACCCAGTACTTC. Protein sequence: CASSLGQIQETQYF.

The chain joins TRBV28 to TRBJ1-2; TRBD1 matches 9 bases. Germline CDR1 and CDR2: MDHEN and SYDVKM. This CDR3 comprises 16 residues. After removal of 3 bases from V and 4 bases from J, the junction contained 9 bases not matched to a gene. CDR3 in amino acids: CASSFSPGQGAYGYTF. CDR3 nucleotide sequence: TGTGCCAGCAGTTTTTCTCCGGGACAGGGTGCCTATGGCTACACCTTC.

This sequence joins TRBV6-1 and TRBJ2-5; TRBD1 aligns across 11 bases. The DNA end is more similar to TRBJ2-7, so the J call may be wrong. CDR1 is MNHNS and CDR2 is SASEGT in the germline V gene. CDR3 size: 16 residues. The DNA of the CDR3 is TGTGCCAGCAGTGAAATTGGACAGGGGGCCGTCGCCGAGCAGTACTTC. It translates to CASSEIGQGAVAEQYF.

This clone was observed a few times. CDR3 amino acids: CASSKGQGSYNEQFF. CDR3 in DNA: TGTGCCAGCAGCAAGGGACAGGGTTCCTACAATGAGCAGTTCTTC. The chain employs TRBV28 and TRBJ2-1; TRBD1 matches at 9 bases. The CDR3 sequence is 15 residues long. V shed 6 bases, J shed 1 base, and the junction held 4 bases outside the gene matches. Germline loops: CDR1 MDHEN, CDR2 SYDVKM.

This clone was counted between two and nine times. The V and J genes are TRBV5-1 and TRBJ2-1; TRBD2 matches 12 bases. V lost 4 bases, J lost 9 bases, and 8 bases stayed unmatched. In germline, CDR1 is SGHRS, CDR2 YFSETQ. The CDR3 spans 15 residues. The CDR3 loop is CASSQLAGGSGEQFF. The CDR3, as DNA: TGCGCCAGCAGCCAACTAGCGGGAGGATCGGGTGAGCAGTTCTTC. The full variable domain, completed using reference TRBV5-1 and TRBJ2-1, is KAGVTQTPRYLIKTRGQQVTLSCSPISGHRSVSWYQQTPGQGLQFLFEYFSETQRNKGNFPGRFSGRQFSNSRSEMNVSTLELGDSALYLCASSQLAGGSGEQFFGPGTRLTVL.

The V and J genes are TRBV7-2 and TRBJ2-1, with 12 positions matching TRBD2. There are 17 residues in the CDR3. Germline values: CDR1 SGHTA, CDR2 FQGNSA. J gave up 4 bases and V 3 bases, and 7 bases lay outside the gene matches. Here the CDR3 DNA reads TGTGCCAGCAGCTTTGGACTAGCGGGATCCCGTTACAATGAGCAGTTCTTC. This gives the protein CASSFGLAGSRYNEQFF.

This chain joins TRBV7-3 and TRBJ2-3; 9 nucleotides align to TRBD1. V lost 5 bases and J lost 6; bases outside the gene matches: 9. The CDR3 sequence is 15 residues long. The V gene's germline CDR1 is SGHTA and CDR2 FQGTGA. The CDR3 protein is CASSPWGQGSDTQYF. CDR3 coding DNA: TGTGCCAGCAGCCCGTGGGGACAGGGATCCGATACGCAGTATTTT.